This T cell receptor beta chain is from a study of blood T cell repertoires in COVID-19. This CDR3 is 15 amino acids long. V gave up 3 bases and J gave up 6 bases, with 18 bases separating them. In germline, CDR1 is SGHNT, CDR2 YYREEE (reference sequence). Sequencing was performed with immunoSEQ multiplex PCR; in TCRdb, only in-frame clones are kept and a portion is missing. The data contain 200,000 to 300,000 clones, 83% of them singletons. The receptor's source is a human donor in a cohort sampled during active COVID-19. This sequence joins TRBV5-4 and TRBJ1-1; tentatively, D is TRBD1 (6 bases). What was sequenced was peripheral blood. The CDR3 loop reads CASSYGAGARAEAFF. The CDR3 DNA is TGTGCCAGCAGCTACGGCGCGGGGGCTCGGGCTGAAGCTTTCTTT.